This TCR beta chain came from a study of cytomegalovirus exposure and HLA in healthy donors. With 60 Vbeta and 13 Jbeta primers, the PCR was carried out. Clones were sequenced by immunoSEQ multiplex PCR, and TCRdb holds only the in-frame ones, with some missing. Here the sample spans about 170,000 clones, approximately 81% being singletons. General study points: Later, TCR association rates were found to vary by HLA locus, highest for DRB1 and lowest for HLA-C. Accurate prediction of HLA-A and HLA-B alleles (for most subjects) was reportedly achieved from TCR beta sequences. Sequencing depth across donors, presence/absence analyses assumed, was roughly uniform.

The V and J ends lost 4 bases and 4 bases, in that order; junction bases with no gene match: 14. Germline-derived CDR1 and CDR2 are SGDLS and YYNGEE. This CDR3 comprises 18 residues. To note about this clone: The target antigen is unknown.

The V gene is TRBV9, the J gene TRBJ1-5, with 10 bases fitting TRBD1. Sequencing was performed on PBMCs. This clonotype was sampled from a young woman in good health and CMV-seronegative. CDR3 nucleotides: TGTGCCAGCAGCCTTGACAGGGGGCATTTGAGGCCGAATCAGCCCCAGCATTTT. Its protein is CASSLDRGHLRPNQPQHF.